This T cell receptor (beta chain) was sequenced in a study of T cell changes during pregnancy in multiple sclerosis (dated by TCRdb to between 2017 and 2020). The study in broad terms: The study looked at changes in the T cell repertoire across pregnancy in women with multiple sclerosis.

A remark on this clone: Its antigen is currently not known. Base qualities are not at hand, and no much larger clone is one base apart.

A distance of 6 bases separates the germline ends of V and J, which lose 0 bases and 0 bases respectively. The CDR1 and CDR2 encoded by the germline V gene are SGHRS and YFSETQ. Its CDR3 holds 14 amino acids, cysteine through phenylalanine. Just the 42-base CDR3 DNA is kept, in frame starting at base 1. The library was prepared using the immunoSEQ multiplex PCR assay. TCRdb carries this immuneACCESS record with in-frame sequences only. Its versions omit some clonotypes, under half of them owing to an unresolved V gene in the studies checked, with the rest unexplained. The sample profile shows 40,000 to 55,000 clones; about nine tenths of them were found once. The biggest ten clones account for 0.61% of the sample.

The input for sequencing was CD4+ T cells from peripheral blood mononuclear cells, taken after pregnancy. This receptor was taken from a female donor in good health, enrolled as a control in a pregnancy study. This chain is built from TRBV5-1 and TRBJ1-1; the D gene cannot be named for sure. The nucleotide sequence is TGCGCCAGCAGCTTGGGACACATGAACACTGAAGCTTTCTTT. This gives the protein CASSLGHMNTEAFF.